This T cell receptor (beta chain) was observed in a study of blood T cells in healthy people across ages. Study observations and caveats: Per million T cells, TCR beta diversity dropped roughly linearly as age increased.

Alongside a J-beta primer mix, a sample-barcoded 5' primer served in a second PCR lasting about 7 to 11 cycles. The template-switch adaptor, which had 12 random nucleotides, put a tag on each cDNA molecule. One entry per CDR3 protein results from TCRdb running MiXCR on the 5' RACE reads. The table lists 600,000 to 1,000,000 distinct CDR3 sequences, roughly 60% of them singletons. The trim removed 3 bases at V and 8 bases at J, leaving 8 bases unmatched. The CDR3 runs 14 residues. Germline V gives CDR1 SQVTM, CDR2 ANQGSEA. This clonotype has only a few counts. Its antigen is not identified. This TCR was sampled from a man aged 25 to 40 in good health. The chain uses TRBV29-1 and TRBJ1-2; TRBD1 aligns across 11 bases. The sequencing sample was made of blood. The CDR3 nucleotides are TGCAGCGTTGATGGGACAGGGGGATTTGGGGGCTACACCTTC. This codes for CSVDGTGGFGGYTF.